This passage covers 22 T cell receptor beta chains from one sample sequenced in a study of T cell changes during pregnancy in multiple sclerosis. Sequencing was performed with immunoSEQ multiplex PCR; in TCRdb, only in-frame clones are kept and a portion is missing. The profile shows about 61,000 clones, over 75% of them singletons. This material consisted of peripheral blood, taken in the first trimester of pregnancy. These receptors all stem from a female donor with multiple sclerosis, enrolled in a pregnancy study.

The chain joins TRBV5-6 to TRBJ1-2; 8 bases match TRBD1. Germline loops: CDR1 SGHDT, CDR2 YYEEEE. V shed 4 bases, J shed 6 bases, and the junction held 14 bases outside the gene matches. The CDR3 covers 16 residues. The CDR3 coding sequence is TGTGCCAGCAGCGCTGACTGGACAGGGATTCGAGATGGCTACACCTTC. It codes for CASSADWTGIRDGYTF. Together with reference TRBV5-6 and TRBJ1-2, the CDR3 gives the full variable domain: DAGVTQSPTHLIKTRGQQVTLRCSPKSGHDTVSWYQQALGQGPQFIFQYYEEEERQRGNFPDRFSGHQFPNYSSELNVNALLLGDSALYLCASSADWTGIRDGYTFGSGTRLTVV.

The chain has TRBV18 and TRBJ1-4, with no clear D. This CDR3 is 16 amino acids long. Germline V gene sequence: CDR1 KGHSH, CDR2 LQKENI. Trimming cost V 2 bases and J 7 bases, with 17 bases left between them. This CDR3 reads CASSPRPEFLSEKLFF. CDR3 in DNA: TGTGCCAGCTCACCAAGGCCGGAGTTCTTAAGTGAAAAACTGTTTTTT. The whole variable domain, filled in from reference TRBV18 and TRBJ1-4, reads NAGVMQNPRHLVRRRGQEARLRCSPMKGHSHVYWYRQLPEEGLKFMVYLQKENIIDESGMPKERFSAEFPKEGPSILRIQQVVRGDSAAYFCASSPRPEFLSEKLFFGSGTQLSVL.

This sequence joins TRBV5-1 and TRBJ1-5; 7 bases line up with TRBD1. Per germline, CDR1 SGHRS and CDR2 YFSETQ. The CDR3 is 14 amino acids. V lost 4 bases and J lost 4; bases outside the gene matches: 5. CDR3 nucleotides: TGCGCCAGCAGCGCCTCGACAGGGAATCAGCCCCAGCATTTT. It yields the protein CASSASTGNQPQHF. The whole variable domain, remainder taken from reference TRBV5-1 and TRBJ1-5, is KAGVTQTPRYLIKTRGQQVTLSCSPISGHRSVSWYQQTPGQGLQFLFEYFSETQRNKGNFPGRFSGRQFSNSRSEMNVSTLELGDSALYLCASSASTGNQPQHFGDGTRLSIL.

V gene TRBV19 combines with J gene TRBJ1-5, with D maybe TRBD1 (5 bases). The CDR3 sequence is 13 residues long. V gave up 4 bases and J gave up 3 bases, with 7 bases separating them. Germline lookup yields CDR1 LNHDA and CDR2 SQIVND (reference sequence). The CDR3 protein is CASSTGNNQPQHF. DNA for the CDR3: TGTGCCAGTAGTACAGGGAACAATCAGCCCCAGCATTTT.

The gene calls are TRBV7-9 and TRBJ2-1; possible D gene TRBD2, 5 bases. The CDR3 totals 15 residues. Between the trimmed V and J ends, which lost 3 bases and 0 bases, there was a span of 9 bases. The germline V gene encodes CDR1 SEHNR and CDR2 FQNEAQ (reference sequence). This chain's CDR3 is CASSFRGSSYNEQFF. For the CDR3, the DNA is TGTGCCAGCAGCTTCCGAGGGAGCTCCTACAATGAGCAGTTCTTC. The complete variable domain, with remaining parts taken from reference TRBV7-9 and TRBJ2-1, reads DTGVSQNPRHKITKRGQNVTFRCDPISEHNRLYWYRQTLGQGPEFLTYFQNEAQLEKSRLLSDRFSAERPKGSFSTLEIQRTEQGDSAMYLCASSFRGSSYNEQFFGPGTRLTVL.

This chain uses TRBV5-1 with TRBJ2-1; 15 nucleotides line up with TRBD2. CDR1 and CDR2 (germline): SGHRS, YFSETQ. The CDR3 spans 17 residues. V lost 0 bases and J lost 6; bases outside the gene matches: 4. The DNA of the CDR3 is TGCGCCAGCAGCTTGGGGGGACTAGCGGGAGGTGGCAATGAGCAGTTCTTC. It translates to CASSLGGLAGGGNEQFF.

The chain employs TRBV4-1 and TRBJ2-3, with D unresolved. The germline gives CDR1 MGHRA, CDR2 YSYEKL. V was cut by 4 bases and J by 3 bases, with 17 bases left in between. The CDR3 length is 16 residues. CDR3 sequence reads: CASSPTTAARTDTQYF. The CDR3 DNA follows: TGCGCCAGCAGCCCGACCACGGCGGCCCGGACAGATACGCAGTATTTT.

This rearrangement joins TRBV18 to TRBJ1-2, with 7 bases lining up with TRBD1. This CDR3 has 14 residues. With 4 bases clipped from V and 8 bases from J, the junction kept 10 bases outside the gene matches. CDR1 is KGHSH, CDR2 LQKENI, per germline. CDR3 residues: CASSLPEGARGYTF. As DNA, the CDR3 is TGTGCCAGCTCACTGCCGGAGGGGGCAAGGGGCTACACCTTC.

The chain uses TRBV27 and TRBJ1-5, with D possibly matching TRBD1 (6 bases). CDR1 and CDR2 from the germline V gene are MNHEY and SMNVEV (reference sequence). This CDR3 is built from 15 residues. Trimming stripped 6 bases from V and 0 bases from J, with 12 bases between. The CDR3: CASSKTGGSNQPQHF. The DNA for the CDR3 is TGTGCCAGCAGCAAGACAGGAGGTAGCAATCAGCCCCAGCATTTT.

V usage is TRBV13 and J usage is TRBJ2-3; 7 bases are shared with TRBD2. V was pared by 5 bases and J by 2 bases, with 10 bases of the junction left unmatched. This CDR3 is 16 amino acids long. CDR1 is PRHDT, CDR2 FYEKMQ, per germline (reference sequence). The CDR3 region is CASSPRGAGYTDTQYF. CDR3 DNA: TGTGCCAGCAGCCCCCGGGGAGCGGGGTACACAGATACGCAGTATTTT.

The chain combines TRBV4-2 with TRBJ1-5; 8 bases agree with TRBD1. The junction had 3 bases not matched to a gene; V was cut back by 1 base and J by 7 bases. Germline-derived CDR1 and CDR2 are LGHNA and YNFKEQ. This CDR3 has 14 amino acids. The CDR3 DNA is TGTGCCAGCAGCCAAGGGACAGGGCGCCAGCCCCAGCATTTT. Its translation: CASSQGTGRQPQHF.

V is TRBV7-2 and J is TRBJ2-5; the match to TRBD1 covers 8 bases. Germline V gene lookup returns CDR1 SGHTA and CDR2 FQGNSA. The CDR3 runs 16 residues. The J segment lost 0 bases and the V segment lost 3 bases, leaving 6 bases of the junction unmatched. The CDR3, as DNA: TGTGCCAGCAGCTTGGGGACAGGTCCGTACCAAGAGACCCAGTACTTC. It is translated as CASSLGTGPYQETQYF.

The V gene is TRBV7-2, the J gene TRBJ2-1; D may be TRBD2 (5 bases). CDR1 is SGHTA and CDR2 is FQGNSA in the germline V gene. V dropped 1 base and J dropped 4 bases, with 8 bases sitting between them. The CDR3 is 14 residues long. The CDR3 protein is CASSLERGYNEQFF. The CDR3 DNA is TGTGCCAGCAGCTTAGAACGGGGTTACAATGAGCAGTTCTTC.

This sequence joins TRBV7-8 and TRBJ2-7; D unresolved. The V end was cut by 1 base, the J end by 2 bases, with 9 bases between. Germline V CDR1 and CDR2: SGHVS, FQNEAQ. The CDR3 contains 14 residues. CDR3: CASSLGAVPYEQYF. CDR3 nucleotide sequence: TGTGCCAGCAGCTTAGGGGCAGTTCCCTACGAGCAGTACTTC.

This rearrangement joins TRBV12-5 to TRBJ2-1; 10 bases map to TRBD1. The CDR3 sequence is 13 residues long. V lost 4 bases to trimming and J lost 7 bases; unmatched junction nucleotides: 1. The germline V gene has CDR1 LGHNT and CDR2 FRNRAP. The CDR3 nucleotides read TGTGCTAGTGGTTCGGACAGGGGGAATGAGCAGTTCTTC. Its protein product is CASGSDRGNEQFF.

The chain recombines TRBV18 with TRBJ2-1, with D maybe TRBD2 (6 bases). The CDR3 is 16 residues long. The germline gives CDR1 KGHSH, CDR2 LQKENI. The V gene lost 4 bases and the J gene lost 6 bases, with 19 bases spanning the gap. The CDR3 protein is CASSQTNGAGGNEQFF. CDR3 nucleotides: TGTGCCAGCTCACAAACGAACGGGGCCGGGGGCAATGAGCAGTTCTTC.

This chain links TRBV7-8 with TRBJ1-2, with 9 nucleotides matching TRBD1. The germline gives CDR1 SGHVS, CDR2 FQNEAQ. This CDR3 is 14 amino acids long. Trimming at V came to 3 bases and at J to 8 bases, leaving 7 bases not matched to a gene. The CDR3 loop is CASSFLGQGKGYTF. Here the CDR3 DNA reads TGTGCCAGCAGCTTCTTGGGACAGGGTAAAGGCTACACCTTC.

CDR3 DNA sequence: TGCGCCAGCAGCTTCAGCGGGTACAGCTCCTACAATGAGCAGTTCTTC. The encoded protein is CASSFSGYSSYNEQFF. The chain is built from TRBV5-1 and TRBJ2-1; D possibly corresponds to TRBD2 (6 bases). Trimming pared 2 bases from V and 0 bases from J, leaving 12 bases between. Germline assignment: CDR1 SGHRS and CDR2 YFSETQ. The CDR3 totals 16 residues.

V gene TRBV6-1 combines with J gene TRBJ2-1; TRBD2 agrees at 11 bases. The length of the CDR3 is 16 residues. Trimming at V came to 1 base and at J to 4 bases, leaving 3 bases not matched to a gene. Germline V gene data show CDR1 as MNHNS and CDR2 as SASEGT. CDR3 nucleotide sequence: TGTGCCAGCAGTGAAGTAGCTAGCGGGAGGTACAATGAGCAGTTCTTC. This translates into CASSEVASGRYNEQFF.

DNA for the CDR3: TGTGCCAGCAGCGTCGAGGGGGCGAGCACCGGGGAGCTGTTTTTT. Translating it yields CASSVEGASTGELFF. This chain links TRBV9 with TRBJ2-2, with TRBD1 matching over 7 bases. CDR1 is SGDLS, CDR2 YYNGEE, per germline. The V and J ends lost 2 bases and 4 bases, in that order; junction bases with no gene match: 5. The length of the CDR3 is 15 residues.

The chain combines TRBV27 with TRBJ1-1, with D hard to call. There are 14 residues in the CDR3. Trimming shortened V by 5 bases and J by 6 bases, and 16 bases separated the two germline ends. Germline V gene lookup returns CDR1 MNHEY and CDR2 SMNVEV (reference sequence). CDR3 DNA: TGTGCCAGCAGTCCCGGGTGGGGAGTGCCTGAAGCTTTCTTT. Translation gives CASSPGWGVPEAFF.

The V and J genes are TRBV7-2 and TRBJ2-7; maybe TRBD2 (6 bases). Germline assignment: CDR1 SGHTA and CDR2 FQGNSA. The CDR3 loop spans 13 amino acids. V was cut by 5 bases and J by 2 bases, with 10 bases left in between. The CDR3: CASSAGSTYEQYF. Written as DNA, the CDR3 is TGTGCCAGCAGCGCCGGGAGCACCTACGAGCAGTACTTC.